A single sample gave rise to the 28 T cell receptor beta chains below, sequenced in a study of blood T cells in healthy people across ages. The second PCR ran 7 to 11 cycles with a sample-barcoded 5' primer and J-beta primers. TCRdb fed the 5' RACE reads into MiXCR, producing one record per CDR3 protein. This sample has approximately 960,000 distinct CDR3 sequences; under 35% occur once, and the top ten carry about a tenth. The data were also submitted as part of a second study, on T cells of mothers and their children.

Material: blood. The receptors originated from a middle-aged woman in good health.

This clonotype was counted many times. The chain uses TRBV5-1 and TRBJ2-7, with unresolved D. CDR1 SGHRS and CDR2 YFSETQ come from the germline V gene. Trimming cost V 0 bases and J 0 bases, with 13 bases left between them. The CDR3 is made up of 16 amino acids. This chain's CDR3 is CASSLEIPRSSYEQYF. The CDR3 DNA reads TGCGCCAGCAGCTTGGAAATACCTCGTAGCTCCTACGAGCAGTACTTC.

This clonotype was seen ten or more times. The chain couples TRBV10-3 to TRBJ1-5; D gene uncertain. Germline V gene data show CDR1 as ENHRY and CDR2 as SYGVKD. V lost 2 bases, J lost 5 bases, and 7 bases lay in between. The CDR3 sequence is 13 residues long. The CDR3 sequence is CAISEANYQPQHF. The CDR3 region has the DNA TGTGCCATCAGTGAGGCGAATTATCAGCCCCAGCATTTT.

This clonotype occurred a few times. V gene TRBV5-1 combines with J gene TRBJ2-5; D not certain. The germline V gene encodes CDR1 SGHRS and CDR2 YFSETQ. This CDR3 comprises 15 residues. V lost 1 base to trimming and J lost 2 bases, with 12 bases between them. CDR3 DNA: TGCGCCAGCAGCTTGCAGTCAGGTCCGCAAGAGACCCAGTACTTC. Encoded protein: CASSLQSGPQETQYF.

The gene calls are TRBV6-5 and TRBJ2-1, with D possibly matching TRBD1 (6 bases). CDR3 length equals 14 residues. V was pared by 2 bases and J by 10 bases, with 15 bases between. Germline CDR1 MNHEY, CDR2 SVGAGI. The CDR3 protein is CASSYLGQTYEQFF. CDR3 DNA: TGTGCCAGCAGTTACCTAGGACAGACCTACGAGCAGTTCTTC.

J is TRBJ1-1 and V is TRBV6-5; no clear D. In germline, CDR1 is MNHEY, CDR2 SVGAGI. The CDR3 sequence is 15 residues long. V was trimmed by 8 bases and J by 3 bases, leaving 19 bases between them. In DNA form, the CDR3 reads TGTGCCAGCGGCGCTTTGTTCTCGTCGGACACTGAAGCTTTCTTT. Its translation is CASGALFSSDTEAFF.

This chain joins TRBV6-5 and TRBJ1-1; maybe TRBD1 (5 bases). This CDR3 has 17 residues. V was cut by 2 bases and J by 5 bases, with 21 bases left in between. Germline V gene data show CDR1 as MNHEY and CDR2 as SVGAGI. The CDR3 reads CASSYGATRRQGTEAFF. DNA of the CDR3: TGTGCCAGCAGTTACGGGGCAACCCGCCGCCAGGGTACTGAAGCTTTCTTT.

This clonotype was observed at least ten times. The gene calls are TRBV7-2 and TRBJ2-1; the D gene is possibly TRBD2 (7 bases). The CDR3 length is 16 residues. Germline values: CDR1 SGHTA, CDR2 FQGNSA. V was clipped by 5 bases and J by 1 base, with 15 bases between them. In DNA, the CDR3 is TGTGCCAGCAGCCCTACGGGGGGCATATCCTACAATGAGCAGTTCTTC. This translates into CASSPTGGISYNEQFF.

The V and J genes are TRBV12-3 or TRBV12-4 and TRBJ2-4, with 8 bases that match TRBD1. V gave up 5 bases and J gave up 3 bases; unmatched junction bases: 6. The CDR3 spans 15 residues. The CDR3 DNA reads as TGTGCCAGCAGTACGGACAGGGAATACAAAAACATTCAGTACTTC. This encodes CASSTDREYKNIQYF.

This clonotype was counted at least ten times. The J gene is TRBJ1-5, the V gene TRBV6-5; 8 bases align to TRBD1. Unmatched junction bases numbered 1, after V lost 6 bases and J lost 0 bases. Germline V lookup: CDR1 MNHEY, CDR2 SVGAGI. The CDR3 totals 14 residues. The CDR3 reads CASRGQVSNQPQHF. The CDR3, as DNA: TGTGCCAGCAGGGGACAGGTTAGCAATCAGCCCCAGCATTTT.

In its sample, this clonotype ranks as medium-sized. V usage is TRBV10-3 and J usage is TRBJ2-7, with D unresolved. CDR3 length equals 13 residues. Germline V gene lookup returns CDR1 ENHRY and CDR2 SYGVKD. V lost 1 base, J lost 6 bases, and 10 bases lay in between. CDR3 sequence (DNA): TGTGCCATCAGTGAGTATGAGGCCGGCGAGCAGTACTTC. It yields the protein CAISEYEAGEQYF.

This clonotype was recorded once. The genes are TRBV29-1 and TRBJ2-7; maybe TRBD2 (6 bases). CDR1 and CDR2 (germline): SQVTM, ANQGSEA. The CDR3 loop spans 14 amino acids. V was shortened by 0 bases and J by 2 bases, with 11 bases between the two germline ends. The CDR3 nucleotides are TGCAGCGTTGAAGACGGCGGGAATCCCTACGAGCAGTACTTC. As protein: CSVEDGGNPYEQYF.

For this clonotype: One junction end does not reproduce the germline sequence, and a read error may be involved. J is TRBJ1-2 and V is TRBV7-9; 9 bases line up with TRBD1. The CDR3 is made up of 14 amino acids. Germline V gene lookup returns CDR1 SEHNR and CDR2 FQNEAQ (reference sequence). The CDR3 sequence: CARSPGTGHYGYTF. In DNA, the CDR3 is TGTGCCCGCAGCCCGGGGACAGGGCACTATGGCTACACCTTC.

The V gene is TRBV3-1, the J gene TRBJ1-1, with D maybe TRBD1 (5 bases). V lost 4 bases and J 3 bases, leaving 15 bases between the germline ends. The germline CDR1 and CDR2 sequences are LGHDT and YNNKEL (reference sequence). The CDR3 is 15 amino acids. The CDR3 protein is CASSPWAREDTEAFF. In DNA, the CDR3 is TGTGCCAGCAGCCCCTGGGCCAGGGAGGACACTGAAGCTTTCTTT.

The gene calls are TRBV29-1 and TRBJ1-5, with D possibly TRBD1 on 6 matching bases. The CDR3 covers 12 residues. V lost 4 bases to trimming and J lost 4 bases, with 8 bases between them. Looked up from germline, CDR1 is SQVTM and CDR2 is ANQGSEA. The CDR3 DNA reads TGCAGCGTTGTACAGGGAAATCAGCCCCAGCATTTT. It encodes CSVVQGNQPQHF.

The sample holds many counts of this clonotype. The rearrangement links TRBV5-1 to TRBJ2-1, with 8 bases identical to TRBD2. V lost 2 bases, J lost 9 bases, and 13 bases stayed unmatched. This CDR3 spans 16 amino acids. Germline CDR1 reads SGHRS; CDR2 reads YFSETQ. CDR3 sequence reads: CASSLSGTSGAAEQFF. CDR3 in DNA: TGCGCCAGCAGCTTATCCGGGACTAGTGGTGCCGCTGAGCAGTTCTTC.

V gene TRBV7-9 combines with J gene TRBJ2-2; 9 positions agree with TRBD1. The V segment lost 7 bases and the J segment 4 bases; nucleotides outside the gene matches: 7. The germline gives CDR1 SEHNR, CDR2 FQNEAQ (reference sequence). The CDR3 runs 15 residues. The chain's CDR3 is CASKRTGEGTGELFF. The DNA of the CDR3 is TGTGCCAGCAAGAGGACAGGGGAGGGCACCGGGGAGCTGTTTTTT.

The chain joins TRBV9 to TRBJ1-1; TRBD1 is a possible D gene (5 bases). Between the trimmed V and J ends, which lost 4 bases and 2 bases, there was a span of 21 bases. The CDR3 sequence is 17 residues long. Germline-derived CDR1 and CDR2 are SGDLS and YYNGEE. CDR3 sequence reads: CASSPRDRGVKNTEAFF. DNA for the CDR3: TGTGCCAGCAGCCCTAGGGACCGGGGGGTAAAAAACACTGAAGCTTTCTTT.

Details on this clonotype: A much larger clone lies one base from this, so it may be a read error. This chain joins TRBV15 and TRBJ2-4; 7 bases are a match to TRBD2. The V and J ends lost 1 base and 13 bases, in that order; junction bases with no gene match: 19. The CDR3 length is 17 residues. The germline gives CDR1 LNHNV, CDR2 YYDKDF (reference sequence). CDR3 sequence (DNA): TGTGCCACCAGCAGAGCCCCAGGACTAGACTTGGGCAATGAGCAGTACTTC. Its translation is CATSRAPGLDLGNEQYF.

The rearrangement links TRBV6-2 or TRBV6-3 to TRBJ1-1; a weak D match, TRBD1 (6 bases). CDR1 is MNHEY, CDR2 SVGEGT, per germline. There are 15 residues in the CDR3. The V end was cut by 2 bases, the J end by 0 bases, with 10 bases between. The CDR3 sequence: CASSYGGHLNTEAFF. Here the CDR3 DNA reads TGTGCCAGCAGTTACGGGGGACACCTGAACACTGAAGCTTTCTTT.

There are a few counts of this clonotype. In DNA, the CDR3 is TGCGCCAGCAGCCAAGATATCCTCGGCGCTCTGCAAGAGACCCAGTACTTC. This sequence encodes CASSQDILGALQETQYF. The rearrangement uses TRBV4-3 and TRBJ2-5; D is ambiguous. The CDR3 loop spans 17 amino acids. Looked up from germline, CDR1 is LGHNA and CDR2 is YSLEER. Deletions cut 0 bases from V and 2 bases from J, with 16 bases between.

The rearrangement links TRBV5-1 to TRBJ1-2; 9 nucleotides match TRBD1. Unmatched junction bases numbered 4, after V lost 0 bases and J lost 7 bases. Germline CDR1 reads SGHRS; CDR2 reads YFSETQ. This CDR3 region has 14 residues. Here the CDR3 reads CASSLDGQGLGYTF. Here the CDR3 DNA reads TGCGCCAGCAGCTTGGATGGACAGGGGCTTGGCTACACCTTC. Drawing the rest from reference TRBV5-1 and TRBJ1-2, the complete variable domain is KAGVTQTPRYLIKTRGQQVTLSCSPISGHRSVSWYQQTPGQGLQFLFEYFSETQRNKGNFPGRFSGRQFSNSRSEMNVSTLELGDSALYLCASSLDGQGLGYTFGSGTRLTVV.

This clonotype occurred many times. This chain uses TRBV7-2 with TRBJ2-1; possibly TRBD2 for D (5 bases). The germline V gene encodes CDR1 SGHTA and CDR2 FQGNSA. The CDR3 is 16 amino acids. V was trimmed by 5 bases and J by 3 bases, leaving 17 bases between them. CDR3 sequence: CASSPPGLAIYNEQFF. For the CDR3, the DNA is TGTGCCAGCAGCCCCCCAGGTCTAGCTATCTACAATGAGCAGTTCTTC.

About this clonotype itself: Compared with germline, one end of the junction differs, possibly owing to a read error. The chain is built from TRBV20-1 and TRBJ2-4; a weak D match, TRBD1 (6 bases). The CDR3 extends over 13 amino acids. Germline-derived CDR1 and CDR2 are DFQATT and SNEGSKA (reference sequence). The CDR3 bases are TGCAGTGCCAGAGTCGCAGGGGAAAGTGAGCACTACTTC. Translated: CSARVAGESEHYF.

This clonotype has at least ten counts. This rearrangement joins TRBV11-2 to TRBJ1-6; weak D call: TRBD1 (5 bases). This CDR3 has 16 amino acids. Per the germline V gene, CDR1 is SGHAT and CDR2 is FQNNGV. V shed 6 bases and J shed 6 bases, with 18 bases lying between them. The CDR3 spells CASRSRGPSINSPLHF. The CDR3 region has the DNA TGTGCCAGCAGGTCAAGGGGTCCGTCGATTAATTCACCCCTCCACTTT.

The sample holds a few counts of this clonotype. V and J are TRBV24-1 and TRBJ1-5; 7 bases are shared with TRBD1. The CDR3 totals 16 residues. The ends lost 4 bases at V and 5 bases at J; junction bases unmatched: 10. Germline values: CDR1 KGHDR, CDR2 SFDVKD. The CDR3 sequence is CATSDPREGGDQPQHF. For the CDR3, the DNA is TGTGCCACCAGTGACCCCCGTGAAGGGGGCGATCAGCCCCAGCATTTT.

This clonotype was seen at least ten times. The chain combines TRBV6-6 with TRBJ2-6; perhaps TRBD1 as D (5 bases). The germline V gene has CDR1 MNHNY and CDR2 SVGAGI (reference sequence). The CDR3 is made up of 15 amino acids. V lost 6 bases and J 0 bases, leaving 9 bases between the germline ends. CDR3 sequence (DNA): TGTGCCAGCAGGGGCCAGGGCTCTGGGGCCAACGTCCTGACTTTC. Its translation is CASRGQGSGANVLTF.

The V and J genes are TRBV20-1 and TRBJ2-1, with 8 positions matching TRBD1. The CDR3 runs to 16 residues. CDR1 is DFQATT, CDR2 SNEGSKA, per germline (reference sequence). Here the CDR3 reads CSELPRRDRGYNEQFF. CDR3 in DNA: TGCAGCGAGTTGCCTCGAAGAGACAGGGGCTACAATGAGCAGTTCTTC.

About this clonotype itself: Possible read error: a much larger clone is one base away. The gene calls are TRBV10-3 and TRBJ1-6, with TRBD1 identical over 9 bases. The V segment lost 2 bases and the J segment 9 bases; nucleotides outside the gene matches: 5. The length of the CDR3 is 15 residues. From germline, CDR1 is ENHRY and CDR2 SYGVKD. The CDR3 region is CAISEGDRGSSPLHF. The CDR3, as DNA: TGTGCCATCAGTGAGGGCGACAGGGGGAGTTCACCCCTCCACTTT.